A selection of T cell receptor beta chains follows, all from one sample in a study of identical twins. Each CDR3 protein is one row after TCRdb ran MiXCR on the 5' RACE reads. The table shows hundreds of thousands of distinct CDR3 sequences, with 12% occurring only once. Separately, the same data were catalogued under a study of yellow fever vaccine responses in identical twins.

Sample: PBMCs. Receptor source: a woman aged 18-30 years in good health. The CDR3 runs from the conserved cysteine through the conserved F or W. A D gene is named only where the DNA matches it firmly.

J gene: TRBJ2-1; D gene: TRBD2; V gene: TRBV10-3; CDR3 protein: CAISPGTSGRVTYNEQFF
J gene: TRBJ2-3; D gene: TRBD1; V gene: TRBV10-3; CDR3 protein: CAISGAGGSTDTQYF
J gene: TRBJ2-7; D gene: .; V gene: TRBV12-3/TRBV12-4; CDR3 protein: CASRPDTTSYEQYF
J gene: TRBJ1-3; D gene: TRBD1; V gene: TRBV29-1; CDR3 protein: CSVGGQGAGNTIYF
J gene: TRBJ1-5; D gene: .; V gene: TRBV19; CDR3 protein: CASSIGGGGKNQPQHF
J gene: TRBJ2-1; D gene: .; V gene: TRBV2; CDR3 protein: CASSEARGNEQFF
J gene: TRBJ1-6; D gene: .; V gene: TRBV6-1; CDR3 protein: CASSRRMGFDNSPLHF
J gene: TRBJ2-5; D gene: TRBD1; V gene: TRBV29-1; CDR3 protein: CSVAGQQETQYF
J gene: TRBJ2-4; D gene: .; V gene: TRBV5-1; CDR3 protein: CASSLSGGLGNIQYF
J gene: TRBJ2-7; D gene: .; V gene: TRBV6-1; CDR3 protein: CASKSGLGVQYF
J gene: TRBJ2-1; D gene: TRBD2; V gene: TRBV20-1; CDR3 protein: CSAPGLAGGGYNEQFF
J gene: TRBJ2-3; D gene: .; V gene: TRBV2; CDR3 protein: CASSGPGGLSTDTQYF
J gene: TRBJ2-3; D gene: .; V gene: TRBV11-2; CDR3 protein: CASSLRTGTIPTDTQYF
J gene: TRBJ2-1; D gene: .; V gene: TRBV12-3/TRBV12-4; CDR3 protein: CASSSGNYNEQFF
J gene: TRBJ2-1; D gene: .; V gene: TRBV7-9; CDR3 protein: CASSLGAVTNEQFF
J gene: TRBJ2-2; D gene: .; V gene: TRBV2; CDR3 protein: CASRTEAPGELFF
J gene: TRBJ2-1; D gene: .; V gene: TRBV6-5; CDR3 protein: CASSYRDIPYNEQFF
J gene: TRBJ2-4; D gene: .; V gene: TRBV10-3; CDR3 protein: CAISESGVQNIQYF
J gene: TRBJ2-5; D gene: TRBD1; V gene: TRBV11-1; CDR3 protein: CASSYRQGARSHGETQYF
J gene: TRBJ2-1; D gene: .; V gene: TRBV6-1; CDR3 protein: CASSEGGTSGEQFF
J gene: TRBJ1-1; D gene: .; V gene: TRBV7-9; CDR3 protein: CASSGTAVTALNTEAFF
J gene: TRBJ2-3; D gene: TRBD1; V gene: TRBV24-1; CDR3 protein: CATSDPGTAASTDTQYF
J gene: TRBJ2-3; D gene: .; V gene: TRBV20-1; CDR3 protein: CSARDWTYTDTQYF
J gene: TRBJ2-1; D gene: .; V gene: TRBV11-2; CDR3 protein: CASSPWGAGSSYNEQFF
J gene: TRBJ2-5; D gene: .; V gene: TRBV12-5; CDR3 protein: CASGLVRVEETQYF
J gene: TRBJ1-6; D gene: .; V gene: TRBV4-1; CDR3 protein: CASSPQDGYPSPLHF
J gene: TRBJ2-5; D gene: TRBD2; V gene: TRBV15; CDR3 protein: CATSRDWASGVETQYF
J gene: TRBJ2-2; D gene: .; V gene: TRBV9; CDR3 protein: CASSPPDTGELFF
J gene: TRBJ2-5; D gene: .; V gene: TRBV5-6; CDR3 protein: CASSSGQTSHF
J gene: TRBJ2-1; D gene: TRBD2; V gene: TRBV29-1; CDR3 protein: CSVEAATSGRFDEQFF
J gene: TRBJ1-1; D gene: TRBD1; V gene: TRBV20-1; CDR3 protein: CSVPTGENTEAFF
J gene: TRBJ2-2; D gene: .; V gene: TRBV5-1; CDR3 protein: CASTNWGQGGTGELFF
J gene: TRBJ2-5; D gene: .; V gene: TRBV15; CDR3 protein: CATSKYQETQYF
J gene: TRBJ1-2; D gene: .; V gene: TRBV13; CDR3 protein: CASSFGGRINYGYTF
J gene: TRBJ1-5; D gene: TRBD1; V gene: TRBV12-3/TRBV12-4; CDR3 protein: CASSLWWDRVRNQPQHF
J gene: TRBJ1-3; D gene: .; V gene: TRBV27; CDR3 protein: CASSSRVGSGNTIYF